This entry lists 23 T cell receptor beta chains sequenced from one sample in a study of blood T cells in healthy people across ages. For the second PCR, which ran for 7 to 11 cycles, a sample-barcoded 5' primer and a J-beta primer mix were used. TCRdb itself ran the 5' RACE reads through MiXCR, one entry per CDR3 protein. The sample has 700,000 or so distinct CDR3 sequences, 35% to 50% seen once. Sample: blood. The source is a man older than 75 in good health.

About this clonotype: A much larger clone lies one base from this, so it may be a read error. V is TRBV10-2 and J is TRBJ2-5; D gene unclear. The CDR3 spans 12 residues. The germline gives CDR1 WSHSY, CDR2 SAAADI. The V gene lost 6 bases and the J gene lost 1 base, with 6 bases spanning the gap. CDR3 DNA: TGCGCCAGCAGACCCACCCAAGAGACCCAGTACTTC. Amino acids: CASRPTQETQYF.

This clonotype was detected a few times. This chain connects TRBV20-1 to TRBJ2-7; no clear D gene. CDR3 size: 15 residues. The V end lost 6 bases, the J end lost 7 bases, and 25 bases lay between the germline ends. Germline CDR1 is DFQATT and CDR2 is SNEGSKA (reference sequence). In DNA, the CDR3 is TGCAGTGCGGCGGTGGGCGGCTACTCCTACAATGAGCAGTACTTC. Its translation is CSAAVGGYSYNEQYF.

This clonotype appeared a few times. The chain combines TRBV6-4 with TRBJ1-2; D call uncertain. The V gene lost 0 bases and the J gene lost 8 bases, with 10 bases spanning the gap. This CDR3 region has 13 residues. Germline V gives CDR1 MRHNA, CDR2 SNTAGT. CDR3 sequence reads: CASSDSARLGYTF. The CDR3 coding sequence is TGTGCCAGCAGTGACTCGGCCAGGCTCGGCTACACCTTC.

Details on this clonotype: Given a much more abundant clone one base away, this may be a read error. V is TRBV20-1 and J is TRBJ1-2; 11 nucleotides match TRBD1. The CDR3 totals 18 residues. CDR1 is DFQATT and CDR2 is SNEGSKA in the germline V gene (reference sequence). CDR3 sequence: CSTRNPGQGDLANYGYTF. CDR3 nucleotides: TGCAGTACTAGGAACCCGGGACAGGGGGATTTAGCTAACTATGGCTACACCTTC.

This clonotype was recorded at least ten times. The rearrangement links TRBV7-2 to TRBJ2-1; 7 bases map to TRBD2. The CDR3 spans 15 residues. J gave up 3 bases and V 1 base, and 3 bases lay outside the gene matches. The germline V gene has CDR1 SGHTA and CDR2 FQGNSA. The CDR3 DNA follows: TGTGCCAGCAGCTTAGTATCTAGCGGCTACAATGAGCAGTTCTTC. Encoded protein: CASSLVSSGYNEQFF. Looking up the rest from reference TRBV7-2 and TRBJ2-1 gives the full variable domain: GAGVSQSPSNKVTEKGKDVELRCDPISGHTALYWYRQSLGQGLEFLIYFQGNSAPDKSGLPSDRFSAERTGGSVSTLTIQRTQQEDSAVYLCASSLVSSGYNEQFFGPGTRLTVL.

The chain is built from TRBV3-1 and TRBJ2-1, with D possibly TRBD2 on 6 matching bases. The DNA end is a closer match to TRBJ2-7, so the J assignment may be wrong. Germline CDR1 is LGHDT and CDR2 is YNNKEL (reference sequence). There are 14 residues in the CDR3. CDR3 coding DNA: TGTGCCAGCAGCCAAGATATGGGGGGCTACGAGCAGTACTTC. Translation: CASSQDMGGYEQYF.

The V call is TRBV7-3, the J call TRBJ2-4; TRBD2 matches 8 bases. The end of the DNA aligns better with TRBJ2-7, so the J call may be wrong. CDR1 is SGHTA and CDR2 is FQGTGA in the germline V gene. CDR3 size: 15 residues. In DNA, the CDR3 is TGTGCCAGCAGCTTAGAGGCGGGAGGTGCCTACGAGCAGTACTTC. As protein: CASSLEAGGAYEQYF.

There are a few counts of this clonotype. V is TRBV20-1 and J is TRBJ1-1, with 9 bases fitting TRBD1. Germline V gives CDR1 DFQATT, CDR2 SNEGSKA (reference sequence). J was trimmed by 6 bases and V by 2 bases; bases with no gene match: 7. The CDR3 totals 14 residues. The CDR3: CSARQRTGVSEAFF. In DNA, the CDR3 is TGCAGTGCTAGACAGCGGACAGGGGTGTCTGAAGCTTTCTTT.

The chain recombines TRBV6-2 or TRBV6-3 with TRBJ2-7; D may be TRBD1 or TRBD2 (6 bases each). V lost 5 bases to trimming and J lost 1 base, with 15 bases between them. This CDR3 comprises 15 residues. CDR1 MNHEY and CDR2 SVGEGT come from the germline V gene. CDR3 DNA sequence: TGTGCCAGCAGTGGTACAGGGACTCCTTCCTACGAGCAGTACTTC. This translates into CASSGTGTPSYEQYF.

This clonotype was seen at least ten times. The chain joins TRBV7-2 to TRBJ2-7, with 9 bases matching TRBD1. V shed 1 base, J shed 7 bases, and the junction held 8 bases outside the gene matches. CDR1 SGHTA and CDR2 FQGNSA come from the germline V gene. The CDR3 extends over 15 amino acids. CDR3 residues: CASSLGGTGSGEQYF. In nucleotides, the CDR3 is TGTGCCAGCAGCTTAGGGGGGACAGGGTCTGGAGAGCAGTACTTC.

Ten or more counts support this clonotype. Just one base apart from a much larger clone, this may be a read error. The rearrangement links TRBV29-1 to TRBJ2-1, with D maybe TRBD1 (6 bases). TRBJ2-7 explains the end of the DNA better; the J call may be wrong. Germline loops: CDR1 SQVTM, CDR2 ANQGSEA. This CDR3 spans 14 amino acids. The CDR3, as DNA: TGCAGCGTTGGGCTGCTGACAGGTTACAATGAGCAGTACTTC. This translates into CSVGLLTGYNEQYF.

This clonotype was detected a few times. CDR3 amino acids: CASTNVGTSGRTGELFF. CDR3 nucleotides: TGTGCCAGCACCAACGTGGGGACTAGCGGGAGGACCGGGGAGCTGTTTTTT. The chain employs TRBV12-3 or TRBV12-4 and TRBJ2-2; TRBD2 matches 15 bases. The J segment lost 5 bases and the V segment lost 7 bases, leaving 8 bases of the junction unmatched. The CDR3 sequence is 17 residues long.

This clonotype came up many times. This chain uses TRBV7-3 with TRBJ2-7; TRBD2 is a possible D gene (6 bases). Trimming cost V 1 base and J 6 bases, with 16 bases left between them. This CDR3 comprises 15 residues. The V gene's germline CDR1 is SGHTA and CDR2 FQGTGA. The CDR3 sequence is CASSLSPSGFSEQYF. CDR3 coding DNA: TGTGCCAGCAGCTTAAGCCCCAGCGGGTTTAGCGAGCAGTACTTC.

This chain uses TRBV20-1 with TRBJ2-3; the match to TRBD2 covers 14 bases. V lost 6 bases to trimming and J lost 9 bases; unmatched junction nucleotides: 11. This CDR3 has 15 residues. CDR1 is DFQATT, CDR2 SNEGSKA, per germline (reference sequence). The CDR3 sequence: CSATQTGLAGVTQYF. In nucleotides, the CDR3 is TGCAGTGCCACACAGACGGGACTAGCGGGGGTCACGCAGTATTTT.

The gene calls are TRBV29-1 and TRBJ1-4; 8 nucleotides match TRBD1. CDR1 SQVTM and CDR2 ANQGSEA come from the germline V gene. This CDR3 is 13 amino acids long. Trimming at V came to 7 bases and at J to 7 bases, leaving 8 bases not matched to a gene. The DNA for the CDR3 is TGCAGCGCCTCTGACAGGGGCCTTGAAAAACTGTTTTTT. Its protein product is CSASDRGLEKLFF.

The V call is TRBV9, the J call TRBJ1-2; D remains unclear. Deletions cut 6 bases from V and 4 bases from J, with 19 bases between. CDR3 length: 15 residues. Germline-derived CDR1 and CDR2 are SGDLS and YYNGEE. The CDR3 here is CASTHSGPKGYGYTF. The CDR3 nucleotides are TGTGCCAGCACACACTCCGGGCCTAAAGGCTATGGCTACACCTTC.

CDR3 nucleotides: TGTGCCAGCATGGGGCGGACTAGTGTCACAGATACGCAGTATTTT. Translated, it gives CASMGRTSVTDTQYF. The chain is built from TRBV6-2 or TRBV6-3 and TRBJ2-3; 7 bases map to TRBD2. Losses at the gene ends were 7 bases for V and 2 bases for J; bases not matched to a gene: 9. Germline V gives CDR1 MNHEY, CDR2 SVGEGT. The CDR3 spans 15 residues.

The CDR3 DNA follows: TGTGCCAGCAGCGTAGCTGCTAGCGGTGTCGGGGAGCTGTTTTTT. As protein: CASSVAASGVGELFF. The chain joins TRBV9 to TRBJ2-2, with 7 bases matching TRBD2. Germline V CDR1 and CDR2: SGDLS, YYNGEE. This CDR3 is built from 15 residues. Trimming at V came to 0 bases and at J to 7 bases, leaving 6 bases not matched to a gene.

As DNA, the CDR3 is TGCGCCAGCAGCTTCCAGGACAGGAACACTGAAGCTTTCTTT. This sequence encodes CASSFQDRNTEAFF. This chain connects TRBV5-1 to TRBJ1-1; D perhaps matches TRBD1 (6 bases). Looked up from germline, CDR1 is SGHRS and CDR2 is YFSETQ. Trimming removed 2 bases at V and 1 base at J, with 9 bases between. The CDR3 contains 14 residues.

The chain links TRBV2 to TRBJ2-7; D is unclear. The germline V gene has CDR1 SNHLY and CDR2 FYNNEI. V dropped 3 bases and J dropped 2 bases, with 8 bases sitting between them. This CDR3 spans 13 amino acids. CDR3 in amino acids: CASSDLTTYEQYF. The DNA for the CDR3 is TGTGCCAGCAGTGATCTAACGACCTACGAGCAGTACTTC.

The chain carries TRBV20-1 and TRBJ2-7, with TRBD1 matching 10 bases. This CDR3 comprises 13 residues. Per germline, CDR1 DFQATT and CDR2 SNEGSKA (reference sequence). J was trimmed by 10 bases and V by 7 bases; bases with no gene match: 13. This CDR3 reads CSVSDRGYETQYF. CDR3 nucleotide sequence: TGCAGTGTCTCGGACAGGGGGTATGAAACCCAGTACTTC.

The V gene is TRBV27, the J gene TRBJ2-1, with TRBD1 as a possible D gene (5 bases). CDR1 and CDR2 from the germline V gene are MNHEY and SMNVEV (reference sequence). The CDR3 has 14 residues. Deletions cut 6 bases from V and 10 bases from J, with 19 bases between. DNA for the CDR3: TGTGCCAGCAGCGATAGAGAAAGGGGTTGGGAGCAGTTCTTC. Protein: CASSDRERGWEQFF.

The V and J genes are TRBV7-8 and TRBJ2-1; 15 bases agree with TRBD2. CDR1 is SGHVS and CDR2 is FQNEAQ in the germline V gene. Trimming took 1 base from V and 0 from J; bases not matched to a gene: 4. This CDR3 contains 19 residues. The CDR3 is CASSLVGLAGGSSYNEQFF. The CDR3 DNA reads as TGTGCCAGCAGCTTAGTAGGACTAGCGGGAGGGAGCTCCTACAATGAGCAGTTCTTC.